Listed below are T cell receptor beta chains from one sample, sequenced in a study of a mutant IDH1 vaccine in newly diagnosed glioma. The table came from immunoSEQ multiplex PCR; TCRdb's copy has only in-frame clones and leaves some out. The table records roughly 84,000 clones, 82% of them present only once. The sample was PBMCs, taken from a glioma patient treated with radiotherapy, temozolomide or both. Receptors were obtained from a man in his forties with glioma. Some clones in this sample may be carry-over from other donors' samples. Each CDR3 is given with its conserved first and last residue. A D gene is named only where the DNA matches it firmly. Size is stated for part of the rows, as once, few or many counts, or as a class when the clone is expanded.

V gene	CDR3 length	clone size	D gene	J gene	CDR3 protein	CDR3 DNA
TRBV7-9	15	NA	NA	TRBJ1-4	CASSTLSGQAEKLFF	TGTGCCAGCAGCACCCTATCGGGACAAGCGGAAAAACTGTTTTTT
TRBV6-1	12	once	NA	TRBJ1-2	CVSEGRDYGYTF	TGTGTCTCTGAGGGAAGAGACTATGGCTACACCTTC
TRBV7-9	16	NA	TRBD1	TRBJ1-5	CASSSSDRGGNQPQHF	TGTGCCAGCAGCTCATCGGACAGGGGAGGCAATCAGCCCCAGCATTTT
TRBV2	15	NA	TRBD1	TRBJ2-7	CASMGRTGVSYEQYF	TGTGCCAGCATGGGTCGGACAGGGGTTTCCTACGAGCAGTACTTC
TRBV7-2	15	once	NA	TRBJ1-5	CASSSAREGDQPQHF	TGTGCCAGCAGCTCAGCGAGGGAGGGCGATCAGCCCCAGCATTTT
TRBV5-8	16	NA	TRBD2	TRBJ2-7	CASSLEPSGFPYEQYF	TGTGCCAGCAGCTTGGAACCTAGCGGGTTCCCCTACGAGCAGTACTTC
TRBV5-4	14	NA	NA	TRBJ1-2	CASSLEAGFYGYTF	TGTGCCAGCAGCTTGGAAGCGGGATTCTATGGCTACACCTTC
TRBV10-3	13	NA	NA	TRBJ2-1	CAISESRYHEQFF	TGTGCCATCAGTGAGTCAAGGTATCATGAGCAGTTCTTC
TRBV27	14	NA	TRBD1	TRBJ1-2	CASRPSRDSHGYTF	TGTGCCAGCAGGCCCTCCCGGGACAGCCATGGCTACACCTTC
TRBV5-6	15	NA	NA	TRBJ1-1	CASSFWSGLNTEAFF	TGTGCCAGCAGCTTTTGGTCGGGACTGAACACTGAAGCTTTCTTT
TRBV6-5	12	NA	NA	TRBJ1-5	CASRTGLQPQHF	TGTGCCAGCCGTACAGGTCTTCAGCCCCAGCATTTT
TRBV7-9	13	many	TRBD1	TRBJ1-1	CASSLDRAGGKFF	TGTGCCAGCAGCTTGGACAGGGCGGGGGGGAAATTCTTT
TRBV19	12	NA	NA	TRBJ2-3	CASRGHTDTQYF	TGTGCCAGTAGGGGGCACACAGATACGCAGTATTTT
TRBV2	11	NA	NA	TRBJ1-2	CASAGLAGYTF	TGTGCCAGTGCGGGACTCGCGGGCTACACCTTC
TRBV29-1	13	NA	TRBD1	TRBJ1-3	CSVEGQAQNTIYF	TGCAGCGTGGAGGGACAGGCCCAAAACACCATATATTTT
TRBV30	12	NA	NA	TRBJ2-7	CAWGGGPYEQYF	TGTGCCTGGGGCGGAGGTCCCTACGAGCAGTACTTC
TRBV4-1	14	NA	NA	TRBJ2-3	CASSHTGSTDTQYF	TGCGCCAGCAGCCATACGGGGAGCACAGATACGCAGTATTTT
TRBV5-4	11	once	NA	TRBJ2-5	CASSFQETQYF	TGTGCCAGCAGCTTTCAAGAGACCCAGTACTTC
TRBV27	13	few	NA	TRBJ2-7	CASSQLGRYEQYF	TGTGCCAGCAGCCAACTTGGACGGTACGAGCAGTACTTC
TRBV5-1	14	NA	TRBD1	TRBJ1-4	CASSLGTGSEKLFF	TGCGCCAGCAGCTTGGGGACAGGGAGCGAAAAACTGTTTTTT
TRBV5-4	15	once	NA	TRBJ1-6	CASSYDRFDNSPLHF	TGTGCCAGCAGTTATGACAGGTTCGATAATTCACCCCTCCACTTT
TRBV10-2	11	NA	NA	TRBJ2-7	CASGGGYEQYF	TGCGCCAGCGGAGGGGGCTACGAGCAGTACTTC
TRBV9	16	few	TRBD2	TRBJ2-1	CASSVAGRGGPIEQFF	TGTGCCAGCAGCGTAGCCGGACGGGGGGGGCCGATTGAGCAGTTCTTC
TRBV6-5	11	NA	NA	TRBJ2-2	CASSRSGELFF	TGTGCCAGCAGTCGAAGCGGGGAGCTGTTTTTT
TRBV14	16	NA	TRBD1	TRBJ2-7	CASSQGWRDRVYEQYF	TGTGCCAGCAGCCAAGGATGGCGGGACAGGGTCTACGAGCAGTACTTC
TRBV9	11	NA	NA	TRBJ2-1	CASSVEGEQFF	TGTGCCAGCAGCGTAGAGGGTGAGCAGTTCTTC